Below, 24 T cell receptor beta chains from the same sample are listed, as sequenced in a study of cytomegalovirus exposure and HLA in healthy donors. Sequenced by immunoSEQ multiplex PCR; TCRdb stores in-frame clones only, minus some. The table includes tens of thousands of clones, approximately 94% detected once. The sequencing input was PBMCs. The origin of the receptors is a woman younger than 35 in good health and CMV-seronegative.

The rearrangement links TRBV9 to TRBJ2-2, with TRBD1 matching 7 bases. In germline, CDR1 is SGDLS, CDR2 YYNGEE. The J segment lost 4 bases and the V segment lost 0 bases, leaving 12 bases of the junction unmatched. The CDR3 is 18 residues long. The CDR3: CASSVVTPDRVVTGELFF. The CDR3 nucleotides are TGTGCCAGCAGCGTAGTAACCCCTGACAGGGTTGTCACCGGGGAGCTGTTTTTT.

The J gene is TRBJ1-2, the V gene TRBV5-4; 8 bases are shared with TRBD1. V trimming: 1 base; J trimming: 4 bases; junction bases outside the gene matches: 12. The CDR3 contains 17 residues. Germline CDR1 and CDR2: SGHNT and YYREEE (reference sequence). The CDR3 protein is CASSLTPQGADGYGYTF. The CDR3 nucleotides are TGTGCCAGCAGCTTGACCCCGCAGGGGGCCGACGGCTATGGCTACACCTTC.

V and J are TRBV5-4 and TRBJ1-1; TRBD1 matches at 8 bases. Germline assignment: CDR1 SGHNT and CDR2 YYREEE (reference sequence). V was clipped by 3 bases and J by 7 bases; unmatched bases: 5. This CDR3 has 13 residues. CDR3 sequence (DNA): TGTGCCAGCAGCTCCTGGACAGGGCATGAAGCTTTCTTT. Its protein is CASSSWTGHEAFF. Based on the CDR3 plus reference TRBV5-4 and TRBJ1-1, the full variable domain is ETGVTQSPTHLIKTRGQQVTLRCSSQSGHNTVSWYQQALGQGPQFIFQYYREEENGRGNFPPRFSGLQFPNYSSELNVNALELDDSALYLCASSSWTGHEAFFGQGTRLTVV.

This chain joins TRBV28 and TRBJ2-5; no clear D. Trimming shortened V by 2 bases and J by 1 base, and 8 bases separated the two germline ends. This CDR3 region has 14 residues. The V gene's germline CDR1 is MDHEN and CDR2 SYDVKM. The chain's CDR3 is CASSLGHTQETQYF. CDR3 in DNA: TGTGCCAGCAGTTTAGGGCATACCCAAGAGACCCAGTACTTC.

Details on this clone: One end of the junction is discordant with germline, which a read error may explain. CDR3: CASSRTPGGANEQFF. CDR3 in DNA: TGTGCTAGCAGCCGGACCCCTGGGGGGGCCAATGAGCAGTTCTTC. This chain connects TRBV7-7 to TRBJ2-1; D perhaps matches TRBD2 (7 bases). This CDR3 comprises 15 residues. Looked up from germline, CDR1 is SSHAT and CDR2 is FNYEAQ (reference sequence).

The chain combines TRBV28 with TRBJ2-1; 8 nucleotides line up with TRBD1. The CDR3 is 19 residues long. V was clipped by 3 bases and J by 2 bases; unmatched bases: 15. CDR1 is MDHEN and CDR2 is SYDVKM in the germline V gene. CDR3 nucleotide sequence: TGTGCCAGCAGTTTCTCCAGGGGGCGGTGGGGGGAGGCCTACAATGAGCAGTTCTTC. Amino acids: CASSFSRGRWGEAYNEQFF.

This clone has just one count. The chain recombines TRBV13 with TRBJ2-3; TRBD1 matches at 8 bases. There are 13 residues in the CDR3. Unmatched junction bases numbered 6, after V lost 8 bases and J lost 5 bases. Germline-derived CDR1 and CDR2 are PRHDT and FYEKMQ (reference sequence). The CDR3 region is CASGGQGRDTQYF. The CDR3 DNA sequence: TGTGCCAGCGGAGGACAGGGCAGAGATACGCAGTATTTT.

This chain uses TRBV4-3 with TRBJ1-2, with 8 bases matching TRBD1. The trim removed 4 bases at V and 5 bases at J, leaving 9 bases unmatched. Looked up from germline, CDR1 is LGHNA and CDR2 is YSLEER. This CDR3 comprises 15 residues. CDR3 amino acids: CASSLEMTGEYGYTF. The DNA of the CDR3 is TGCGCCAGCAGCCTAGAAATGACAGGGGAATATGGCTACACCTTC.

The chain is built from TRBV15 and TRBJ2-1, with D perhaps TRBD2 (5 bases). With 2 bases removed from V and 0 bases from J, the gap between germline ends came to 8 bases. There are 15 residues in the CDR3. The germline V gene has CDR1 LNHNV and CDR2 YYDKDF (reference sequence). The CDR3 DNA reads TGTGCCACCAGCAGACCGGACTCCTCCTACAATGAGCAGTTCTTC. Translated: CATSRPDSSYNEQFF.

This chain uses TRBV9 with TRBJ1-6, with 10 bases fitting TRBD1. This CDR3 contains 19 residues. After removal of 0 bases from V and 7 bases from J, the junction contained 13 bases not matched to a gene. The germline V gene has CDR1 SGDLS and CDR2 YYNGEE. The CDR3 nucleotides are TGTGCCAGCAGCGTAGAACCTAGGGTGATGGGACAGGGGAATTCACCCCTCCACTTT. Its translation: CASSVEPRVMGQGNSPLHF.

The chain joins TRBV5-5 to TRBJ2-2; 7 bases agree with TRBD1. Trimming cost V 0 bases and J 6 bases; bases outside gene matches: 17. In germline, CDR1 is SGHKS, CDR2 YYEKEE (reference sequence). This CDR3 has 19 residues. CDR3 sequence reads: CASSLGIGTVVPLAGELFF. CDR3 bases: TGTGCCAGCAGCTTGGGAATTGGGACAGTGGTGCCATTAGCCGGGGAGCTGTTTTTT.

This chain links TRBV27 with TRBJ2-7; no firm D call. The CDR3 spans 15 residues. The germline CDR1 and CDR2 sequences are MNHEY and SMNVEV (reference sequence). V shed 1 base and J shed 0 bases, with 10 bases lying between them. CDR3 sequence: CASSLFAESSYEQYF. The CDR3 nucleotides are TGTGCCAGCAGTTTATTCGCGGAGAGCTCCTACGAGCAGTACTTC.

The chain uses TRBV5-4 and TRBJ2-3; TRBD2 aligns across 11 bases. CDR1 SGHNT and CDR2 YYREEE come from the germline V gene (reference sequence). The V and J ends lost 0 bases and 6 bases, in that order; junction bases with no gene match: 9. The CDR3 contains 17 residues. CDR3 bases: TGTGCCAGCAGCTTGGCGAAACTAGCGGGGGACGCGGATACGCAGTATTTT. Amino acids: CASSLAKLAGDADTQYF.

The chain joins TRBV2 to TRBJ1-2, with 8 bases lining up with TRBD1. The CDR3 runs to 13 residues. The germline gives CDR1 SNHLY, CDR2 FYNNEI. V lost 5 bases, J lost 5 bases, and 4 bases stayed unmatched. The CDR3 loop reads CASSPGTGYGYTF. The CDR3 bases are TGTGCCAGCAGTCCCGGGACAGGTTATGGCTACACCTTC.

This clone showed up just once. The rearrangement joins TRBV28 to TRBJ1-2; a weak D match, TRBD1 (6 bases). This CDR3 spans 11 amino acids. The germline CDR1 and CDR2 sequences are MDHEN and SYDVKM. The CDR3, as DNA: TGTGCAGAACAGGGATACTATGGCTACACCTTC. It yields the protein CAEQGYYGYTF.

The CDR3: CASSLGEGRGYGYTF. CDR3 DNA sequence: TGTGCCAGCAGCCTAGGCGAGGGACGGGGGTATGGCTACACCTTC. This chain uses TRBV7-9 with TRBJ1-2, with D possibly matching TRBD1 (5 bases). Per germline, CDR1 SEHNR and CDR2 FQNEAQ (reference sequence). The CDR3 extends over 15 amino acids. V lost 5 bases to trimming and J lost 5 bases, with 18 bases between them.

This chain uses TRBV2 with TRBJ2-7, with a tentative D call TRBD1 (5 bases). This CDR3 contains 15 residues. V dropped 6 bases and J dropped 0 bases, with 15 bases sitting between them. Germline CDR1 and CDR2: SNHLY and FYNNEI. CDR3 amino acids: CASRGVRSPSYEQYF. The DNA of the CDR3 is TGTGCCAGCAGAGGGGTCAGGTCCCCCTCCTACGAGCAGTACTTC.

The chain carries TRBV9 and TRBJ2-7; 9 bases are a match to TRBD1. In germline, CDR1 is SGDLS, CDR2 YYNGEE. With V trimmed by 0 bases and J by 4 bases, 17 bases remained unmatched. The CDR3 loop spans 19 amino acids. This chain's CDR3 is CASSVGFSFGTGYGYEQYF. Written as DNA, the CDR3 is TGTGCCAGCAGCGTAGGGTTTAGTTTCGGGACAGGGTACGGGTACGAGCAGTACTTC.

This clone occurred once. The chain is built from TRBV9 and TRBJ2-5, with 8 bases fitting TRBD1. Germline-derived CDR1 and CDR2 are SGDLS and YYNGEE. V lost 0 bases and J lost 2; bases outside the gene matches: 0. This CDR3 contains 14 residues. The CDR3, as DNA: TGTGCCAGCAGCGTAGGACAGGGGCAAGAGACCCAGTACTTC. It encodes CASSVGQGQETQYF.

This sequence joins TRBV7-8 and TRBJ2-2; unclear D gene. This CDR3 region has 15 residues. Germline CDR1 SGHVS, CDR2 FQNEAQ. V gave up 5 bases and J gave up 0 bases, with 10 bases separating them. CDR3 region: CASSMASANTGELFF. CDR3 DNA sequence: TGTGCCAGCAGCATGGCATCTGCGAACACCGGGGAGCTGTTTTTT. Full variable domain (missing parts from reference TRBV7-8 and TRBJ2-2): GAGVSQSPRYKVAKRGQDVALRCDPISGHVSLFWYQQALGQGPEFLTYFQNEAQLDKSGLPSDRFFAERPEGSVSTLKIQRTQQEDSAVYLCASSMASANTGELFFGEGSRLTVL.

This rearrangement joins TRBV15 to TRBJ2-2, with D possibly TRBD1 on 5 matching bases. The CDR3 loop spans 15 amino acids. CDR1 and CDR2 (germline): LNHNV, YYDKDF (reference sequence). Trimming took off 3 bases at V and 1 base at J, with 9 bases between the two ends. This CDR3 reads CATSRAGRNTGELFF. The CDR3 nucleotides are TGTGCCACCAGCAGGGCAGGGCGGAACACCGGGGAGCTGTTTTTT. Based on the CDR3 plus reference TRBV15 and TRBJ2-2, the full variable domain is DAMVIQNPRYQVTQFGKPVTLSCSQTLNHNVMYWYQQKSSQAPKLLFHYYDKDFNNEADTPDNFQSRRPNTSFCFLDIRSPGLGDTAMYLCATSRAGRNTGELFFGEGSRLTVL.

The V gene is TRBV6-5, the J gene TRBJ2-7; D possibly corresponds to TRBD2 (6 bases). The CDR3 totals 14 residues. V lost 0 bases and J 7 bases, leaving 13 bases between the germline ends. Germline CDR1 is MNHEY and CDR2 is SVGAGI. In DNA form, the CDR3 reads TGTGCCAGCAGTTACTCACACGAGGCGGGGGAGCAGTACTTC. Its protein product is CASSYSHEAGEQYF.

The rearrangement links TRBV7-8 to TRBJ1-1, with D tentatively TRBD1 (5 bases). V shed 5 bases and J shed 4 bases, with 11 bases lying between them. Per the germline V gene, CDR1 is SGHVS and CDR2 is FQNEAQ. The length of the CDR3 is 13 residues. The CDR3 region is CASSLTGGTEAFF. The CDR3 nucleotides read TGTGCCAGCAGCCTAACGGGGGGCACTGAAGCTTTCTTT. The full variable domain, rest sourced from reference TRBV7-8 and TRBJ1-1, is GAGVSQSPRYKVAKRGQDVALRCDPISGHVSLFWYQQALGQGPEFLTYFQNEAQLDKSGLPSDRFFAERPEGSVSTLKIQRTQQEDSAVYLCASSLTGGTEAFFGQGTRLTVV.

With respect to this clone: Additional DNA sequences in this sample encode the identical CDR3. The rearrangement uses TRBV6-1 and TRBJ1-5, with D possibly being TRBD1 (6 bases). CDR1 MNHNS and CDR2 SASEGT come from the germline V gene. V lost 4 bases to trimming and J lost 2 bases, with 6 bases between them. This CDR3 comprises 13 residues. The CDR3 sequence: CASSGTGNQPQHF. As DNA, the CDR3 is TGTGCCAGCAGTGGGACAGGCAATCAGCCCCAGCATTTT.